Presented here are 32 T cell receptor beta chains from one specimen sequenced in a study of blood T cell repertoires in COVID-19. Assay used: immunoSEQ multiplex PCR; TCRdb lists only in-frame clones, some missing. Among under 200,000 clones listed, approximately 85% were seen once. What was sequenced was peripheral blood. These receptors were taken from a woman older than 75 with acute or convalescent COVID-19.

The rearrangement joins TRBV24-1 to TRBJ2-3; a weak D match, TRBD2 (5 bases). V was cut by 0 bases and J by 3 bases, with 18 bases left in between. The CDR3 has 18 residues. In germline, CDR1 is KGHDR, CDR2 SFDVKD. CDR3 residues: CATSDLSSATRGTDTQYF. In DNA, the CDR3 is TGTGCCACCAGTGATTTGTCTAGTGCGACCCGGGGTACAGATACGCAGTATTTT.

The V gene is TRBV7-8, the J gene TRBJ2-5; 8 bases agree with TRBD1. Germline CDR1 reads SGHVS; CDR2 reads FQNEAQ. This CDR3 is built from 13 residues. J gave up 5 bases and V 5 bases, and 4 bases lay outside the gene matches. CDR3 loop: CASSRTGMETQYF. The CDR3 nucleotides read TGTGCCAGCAGCCGGACAGGGATGGAGACCCAGTACTTC. Together with reference TRBV7-8 and TRBJ2-5, the CDR3 gives the full variable domain: GAGVSQSPRYKVAKRGQDVALRCDPISGHVSLFWYQQALGQGPEFLTYFQNEAQLDKSGLPSDRFFAERPEGSVSTLKIQRTQQEDSAVYLCASSRTGMETQYFGPGTRLLVL.

J is TRBJ2-3 and V is TRBV18; tentatively, D is TRBD2 (5 bases). The germline V gene encodes CDR1 KGHSH and CDR2 LQKENI. The length of the CDR3 is 15 residues. With 3 bases removed from V and 3 bases from J, the gap between germline ends came to 13 bases. The CDR3 DNA follows: TGTGCCAGCTCACCCGGGCCACCGGGGACAGATACGCAGTATTTT. Its translation: CASSPGPPGTDTQYF.

The genes are TRBV19 and TRBJ1-3; D gene unclear. This CDR3 contains 15 residues. V dropped 7 bases and J dropped 8 bases, with 21 bases sitting between them. Per the germline V gene, CDR1 is LNHDA and CDR2 is SQIVND (reference sequence). The chain's CDR3 is CASTSPTRRTDTIYF. CDR3 nucleotide sequence: TGTGCCAGTACATCCCCCACCAGGCGTACGGACACCATATATTTT.

The V gene is TRBV27, the J gene TRBJ1-2; D unresolved. The ends were cut back, 3 bases at V and 6 bases at J, with 17 bases in the middle. The CDR3 extends over 15 amino acids. In germline, CDR1 is MNHEY, CDR2 SMNVEV (reference sequence). This chain's CDR3 is CASSFREVPRNGYTF. The CDR3 DNA reads as TGTGCCAGCAGTTTTCGGGAGGTCCCTAGGAATGGCTACACCTTC.

V and J are TRBV10-3 and TRBJ1-5, with D possibly TRBD1 on 6 matching bases. V lost 4 bases, J lost 2 bases, and 12 bases lay in between. Per germline, CDR1 ENHRY and CDR2 SYGVKD. This CDR3 has 15 residues. The CDR3 DNA reads TGTGCCATCAGTGTAGGGGGGGACGGCAATCAGCCCCAGCATTTT. It specifies CAISVGGDGNQPQHF.

This clone was seen a few times. This chain links TRBV29-1 with TRBJ1-1, with 10 nucleotides matching TRBD1. CDR3 size: 15 residues. With 6 bases clipped from V and 5 bases from J, the junction kept 12 bases outside the gene matches. Germline V gene lookup returns CDR1 SQVTM and CDR2 ANQGSEA. CDR3 region: CSVTSPGTGVTEAFF. DNA of the CDR3: TGCAGCGTAACAAGTCCCGGGACAGGGGTTACTGAAGCTTTCTTT.

This chain uses TRBV19 with TRBJ2-1; 15 nucleotides agree with TRBD2. Germline V gene lookup returns CDR1 LNHDA and CDR2 SQIVND (reference sequence). Germline trimming cut 9 bases from V and 8 bases from J; bases unmatched to any gene: 8. The CDR3 has 15 amino acids. The CDR3 protein is CASRGWTSGRDEQFF. CDR3 DNA sequence: TGTGCCAGCCGCGGGTGGACTAGCGGGAGGGATGAGCAGTTCTTC.

This rearrangement joins TRBV3-1 (or the pseudogene TRBV3-2) to TRBJ2-1, with 10 bases that match TRBD2. There are 14 residues in the CDR3. The J segment lost 8 bases and the V segment lost 5 bases, leaving 6 bases of the junction unmatched. Germline loops: CDR1 LGHDT, CDR2 YNNKEL (reference sequence). CDR3 sequence (DNA): TGTGCCAGCAGCTCACTAGCGGGAATCGATGAGCAGTTCTTC. Its translation: CASSSLAGIDEQFF.

The gene calls are TRBV6-2 or TRBV6-3 and TRBJ1-5, with 9 bases fitting TRBD1. The CDR3 has 16 residues. V shed 5 bases, J shed 2 bases, and the junction held 7 bases outside the gene matches. The germline gives CDR1 MNHEY, CDR2 SVGEGT. CDR3 nucleotides: TGTGCCAGCAGTAAACAAAGGACAGGGGGCAATCAGCCCCAGCATTTT. The encoded protein is CASSKQRTGGNQPQHF.

This clone was observed once. The chain has TRBV6-5 and TRBJ2-1; 8 nucleotides align to TRBD1. The CDR3 runs 14 residues. Per germline, CDR1 MNHEY and CDR2 SVGAGI. J gave up 0 bases and V 8 bases, and 3 bases lay outside the gene matches. CDR3 sequence reads: CASGQGPSYNEQFF. For the CDR3, the DNA is TGTGCCAGCGGACAGGGACCCTCCTACAATGAGCAGTTCTTC.

The rearrangement links TRBV7-9 to TRBJ2-5; TRBD2 matches 9 bases. With V trimmed by 0 bases and J by 5 bases, 1 base remained unmatched. This CDR3 comprises 14 residues. From germline, CDR1 is SEHNR and CDR2 FQNEAQ (reference sequence). The CDR3 sequence: CASSLASGRETQYF. In nucleotides, the CDR3 is TGTGCCAGCAGCTTAGCCAGCGGGAGGGAGACCCAGTACTTC.

This clone was observed once. The CDR3 sequence is CASSLVPGTGADTQYF. For the CDR3, the DNA is TGCGCCAGCAGCTTGGTCCCCGGGACAGGGGCCGATACGCAGTATTTT. The V call is TRBV5-1, the J call TRBJ2-3; 10 nucleotides align to TRBD1. The ends lost 0 bases at V and 6 bases at J; junction bases unmatched: 7. The CDR3 covers 16 residues. Germline CDR1 reads SGHRS; CDR2 reads YFSETQ.

The genes are TRBV6-5 and TRBJ2-3; the match to TRBD1 covers 8 bases. The CDR3 contains 16 residues. V lost 2 bases to trimming and J lost 0 bases; unmatched junction nucleotides: 4. Looked up from germline, CDR1 is MNHEY and CDR2 is SVGAGI. The DNA of the CDR3 is TGTGCCAGCAGTTACCGCAGGGGGCTGAGCACAGATACGCAGTATTTT. It yields the protein CASSYRRGLSTDTQYF.

This chain connects TRBV6-2 or TRBV6-3 to TRBJ1-2; D is ambiguous. Between the trimmed V and J ends, which lost 7 bases and 8 bases, there was a span of 23 bases. Germline V gene sequence: CDR1 MNHEY, CDR2 SVGEGT. The CDR3 is 15 amino acids. DNA of the CDR3: TGTGCCAGCACCCCCCACGTGAACCCTCCCAGAGGCTACACCTTC. Its protein is CASTPHVNPPRGYTF.

The chain has TRBV27 and TRBJ2-7; no firm D call. Per the germline V gene, CDR1 is MNHEY and CDR2 is SMNVEV (reference sequence). The CDR3 runs 13 residues. Trimming cost V 6 bases and J 2 bases, with 11 bases left between them. The CDR3 spells CASRNTVTYEQYF. Here the CDR3 DNA reads TGTGCCAGCAGGAACACAGTTACCTACGAGCAGTACTTC.

V gene TRBV12-3 or TRBV12-4 combines with J gene TRBJ2-7; maybe TRBD1 (5 bases). The CDR3 is 13 amino acids. Between the trimmed V and J ends, which lost 2 bases and 3 bases, there was a span of 8 bases. The CDR3 bases are TGTGCCAGCAGTTTATGGCAGGGCTACGAGCAGTACTTC. Translated: CASSLWQGYEQYF.

The V and J genes are TRBV7-9 and TRBJ2-3, with D unresolved. The CDR3 contains 12 residues. In germline, CDR1 is SEHNR, CDR2 FQNEAQ (reference sequence). The V and J ends lost 4 bases and 7 bases respectively, with 9 bases between them. The CDR3 reads CASSSPRNTQYF. The CDR3 nucleotides are TGTGCCAGCAGCTCCCCTAGAAATACGCAGTATTTT.

V usage is TRBV11-2 and J usage is TRBJ2-7, with D possibly matching TRBD2 (6 bases). This CDR3 contains 15 residues. Germline-derived CDR1 and CDR2 are SGHAT and FQNNGV. V was trimmed by 3 bases and J by 0 bases, leaving 12 bases between them. The CDR3 DNA sequence: TGTGCCAGCAGCTTTCGCGGGACCCCCTCCTACGAGCAGTACTTC. Encoded protein: CASSFRGTPSYEQYF.

The J gene is TRBJ2-7, the V gene TRBV5-1, with D perhaps TRBD2 (6 bases). The germline V and J ends were trimmed by 5 bases and 0 bases, with 15 bases remaining between them. The CDR3 length is 15 residues. Germline assignment: CDR1 SGHRS and CDR2 YFSETQ. CDR3 in amino acids: CASRPDLALSYEQYF. The CDR3 DNA sequence: TGCGCCAGCAGGCCCGACCTAGCGCTCTCCTACGAGCAGTACTTC.

The J gene is TRBJ2-7, the V gene TRBV29-1; the match to TRBD1 covers 8 bases. Germline lookup yields CDR1 SQVTM and CDR2 ANQGSEA. Unmatched junction bases numbered 7, after V lost 6 bases and J lost 0 bases. The CDR3 length is 14 residues. The CDR3 DNA reads as TGCAGCGTCGACGGACAGGGAAGCTCCTACGAGCAGTACTTC. Translation gives CSVDGQGSSYEQYF.

The chain links TRBV12-3 or TRBV12-4 to TRBJ1-2; perhaps TRBD1 as D (5 bases). The CDR3 covers 11 residues. V gave up 11 bases and J gave up 6 bases, with 13 bases separating them. The CDR3 here is CAVGGFDGYTF. CDR3 in DNA: TGTGCCGTCGGGGGGTTCGATGGCTACACCTTC.

This clone has a handful of counts. The chain joins TRBV7-2 to TRBJ1-5, with D unclear. The CDR3 sequence is 13 residues long. Between the trimmed V and J ends, which lost 4 bases and 5 bases, there was a span of 9 bases. Germline-derived CDR1 and CDR2 are SGHTA and FQGNSA. CDR3 protein: CASSSTPDQPQHF. CDR3 in DNA: TGTGCCAGCAGCTCTACCCCCGATCAGCCCCAGCATTTT.

The chain links TRBV6-5 to TRBJ2-2; 7 bases fit TRBD1. Germline V gene data show CDR1 as MNHEY and CDR2 as SVGAGI. J lost 5 bases, V lost 6 bases, and 3 bases had no gene match. The CDR3 sequence is 13 residues long. CDR3 region: CASSVQGTGELFF. DNA of the CDR3: TGTGCCAGCAGCGTACAGGGGACCGGGGAGCTGTTTTTT.

This chain connects TRBV9 to TRBJ2-1; 10 positions match TRBD2. From germline, CDR1 is SGDLS and CDR2 YYNGEE. Unmatched junction bases numbered 13, after V lost 0 bases and J lost 7 bases. CDR3 size: 18 residues. The CDR3 here is CASSVGFASGRAGNEQFF. CDR3 in DNA: TGTGCCAGCAGCGTAGGATTCGCGAGCGGGAGGGCCGGAAATGAGCAGTTCTTC.

The chain combines TRBV12-3 or TRBV12-4 with TRBJ2-5; D unresolved. The CDR3 covers 12 residues. The ends were cut back, 7 bases at V and 4 bases at J, with 10 bases in the middle. The CDR3 sequence is CASTLDRETQYF. The CDR3 DNA sequence: TGTGCCAGCACCCTAGACCGAGAGACCCAGTACTTC.

Written as DNA, the CDR3 is TGTGCCAGCAGTGAAGGGGACTTAAGCAATCAGCCCCAGCATTTT. It specifies CASSEGDLSNQPQHF. The genes are TRBV2 and TRBJ1-5, with D perhaps TRBD1 (5 bases). CDR3 length: 15 residues. Trimming cost V 1 base and J 1 base, with 8 bases left between them. Germline loops: CDR1 SNHLY, CDR2 FYNNEI.

J is TRBJ1-1 and V is TRBV2; D not resolved. The CDR3 is 11 amino acids. Per the germline V gene, CDR1 is SNHLY and CDR2 is FYNNEI. Trimming took off 5 bases at V and 5 bases at J, with 6 bases between the two ends. The DNA of the CDR3 is TGTGCCAGCAGTTTCCGGACTGAAGCTTTCTTT. Translated, it gives CASSFRTEAFF.

J is TRBJ1-4 and V is TRBV5-6; D unresolved. The CDR3 runs to 15 residues. Germline assignment: CDR1 SGHDT and CDR2 YYEEEE. V dropped 4 bases and J dropped 3 bases, with 13 bases sitting between them. This chain's CDR3 is CASSLITVANEKLFF. The CDR3 bases are TGTGCCAGCAGCCTTATTACAGTGGCTAATGAAAAACTGTTTTTT.

The J gene is TRBJ1-6, the V gene TRBV4-1; D possibly corresponds to TRBD1 (5 bases). Trimming removed 0 bases from V and 4 bases from J, with 10 bases in between. Germline assignment: CDR1 MGHRA and CDR2 YSYEKL. The CDR3 totals 16 residues. The CDR3 sequence: CASSQEGPAYNSPLHF. CDR3 coding DNA: TGCGCCAGCAGCCAAGAGGGGCCGGCTTATAATTCACCCCTCCACTTT.

The sample holds a few counts of this clone. The chain couples TRBV10-3 to TRBJ1-3, with D perhaps matching TRBD1 (5 bases). Trimming removed 10 bases at V and 0 bases at J, with 10 bases between. The CDR3 has 13 residues. The V gene's germline CDR1 is ENHRY and CDR2 SYGVKD. The CDR3 spells CATGGASGNTIYF. The CDR3 nucleotides are TGTGCCACCGGTGGGGCCTCTGGAAACACCATATATTTT.

The CDR3 here is CASSLGPRGSGELFF. The CDR3 DNA sequence: TGTGCCAGCAGCTTGGGACCCCGGGGGTCCGGGGAGCTGTTTTTT. The V and J genes are TRBV7-2 and TRBJ2-2; TRBD2 is a possible D gene (6 bases). Per germline, CDR1 SGHTA and CDR2 FQGNSA. This CDR3 contains 15 residues. The germline V and J ends were trimmed by 3 bases and 6 bases, with 14 bases remaining between them.